These T cell receptor beta chains were read from a single sample in a study of shared clonotypes between healthy human individuals. Profiling relied on immunoSEQ multiplex PCR, and the TCRdb table lists in-frame clones only, not all of them. The profile shows approximately 700,000 clones, around three quarters of them singletons. Sequences were obtained from memory CD4+ T cells sorted from blood. These receptor sequences come from a woman aged 30 to 39 in good health. Each CDR3 is given with its conserved first and last residue. The order of the fields is J gene, D gene, clone size, V gene, CDR3 DNA, CDR3 protein. D genes are given only for firm matches. Size is omitted from some rows. Given values are once, few, many or a class for expanded clones.

TRBJ2-3 | TRBD2 | . | TRBV5-1 | TGCGCCAGCGGGGGGGACGGCTCGCCGACAGATACGCAGTATTTT | CASGGDGSPTDTQYF
TRBJ2-5 | TRBD1 | . | TRBV5-1 | TGCGCCAGCAGCTGGACAGGTTTAGAGACCCAGTACTTC | CASSWTGLETQYF
TRBJ1-4 | TRBD1 | few | TRBV15 | TGTGCCACCTGTCCGGGACAGGGGAATGAAAAACTGTTTTTT | CATCPGQGNEKLFF
TRBJ2-1 | . | . | TRBV27 | TGTGCCAGCAGGATAGCGCTGTACAATGAGCAGTTCTTC | CASRIALYNEQFF
TRBJ2-2 | . | . | TRBV10-3 | TGTGCCACCGGGGACTCCTATAACACCGGGGAGCTGTTTTTT | CATGDSYNTGELFF
TRBJ2-1 | TRBD2 | . | TRBV23-1 | TGCGCCAGCAGTCAACGCAGCGGGGGCCCCTACAATGAGCAGTTCTTC | CASSQRSGGPYNEQFF
TRBJ1-1 | . | . | TRBV28 | TGTGCCAGCAGTTTATCCGGCGGGGGCTTCGGACTAAACACTGAAGCTTTCTTT | CASSLSGGGFGLNTEAFF
TRBJ2-2 | . | . | TRBV11-3 | TGTGCCAGCAGCTTAGCGGGGAGCCACACCGGGGAGCTGTTTTTT | CASSLAGSHTGELFF
TRBJ2-5 | . | . | TRBV19 | TGTGCCGGGTCGACAGACTACCAAGAGACCCAGTACTTC | CAGSTDYQETQYF
TRBJ2-1 | TRBD1 | few | TRBV5-1 | TGCGCCAGCAGCATCGACAGGGTTGCGTACAATGAGCAGTTCTTC | CASSIDRVAYNEQFF
TRBJ2-7 | . | . | TRBV11-2 | TGTGCCAGCAGCTTTGTACGGACCTACGAGCAGTACTTC | CASSFVRTYEQYF
TRBJ1-2 | TRBD1 | . | TRBV19 | TGTGCCAGTAGTACTGTGGACAGGGGAAGAGAAAACTATGGCTACACCTTC | CASSTVDRGRENYGYTF
TRBJ2-7 | TRBD1 | few | TRBV29-1 | TGCAGCGTTGGACGGACAGGGGCTGATAGCCGCGAGCAGTACTTC | CSVGRTGADSREQYF
TRBJ2-3 | . | . | TRBV14 | TGTGCCAGCAGCACAGTGCAGGGGTTTCCAGATACGCAGTATTTT | CASSTVQGFPDTQYF
TRBJ2-3 | . | many | TRBV5-1 | TGCGCCAGCAGCACGACTAAGGCGACAGATACGCAGTATTTT | CASSTTKATDTQYF
TRBJ2-7 | . | many | TRBV2 | TGTGCCAGCATGTCCTTTTACGAGCAGTACTTC | CASMSFYEQYF
TRBJ2-7 | TRBD1 | once | TRBV5-1 | TGCGCCAGCAGCTTGACAGGGGGCGGTTCCTACGAGCAGTACTTC | CASSLTGGGSYEQYF
TRBJ2-7 | . | . | TRBV27 | TGTGCCAGCAGTTTATTGGGCGGAACATACGAGCAGTACTTC | CASSLLGGTYEQYF
TRBJ2-7 | TRBD2 | few | TRBV19 | TGTGCCAGTAGTAGGACTAGCGGTCTCTCCTACGAGCAGTACTTC | CASSRTSGLSYEQYF
TRBJ2-3 | TRBD2 | few | TRBV5-1 | TGCGCCAGCAGCTTCCAAACTAGCGGGATTCTTCCTAGCACAGATACGCAGTATTTT | CASSFQTSGILPSTDTQYF
TRBJ1-2 | . | . | TRBV19 | TGTGCCAGTAGTATAGATTCGAACCGTAACTATGGCTACACCTTC | CASSIDSNRNYGYTF
TRBJ2-1 | . | once | TRBV9 | TGTGCCAGCAGCGTAGAGGGCCCACTAGTCCTCCGAGAGCAGTTCTTC | CASSVEGPLVLREQFF
TRBJ1-5 | . | . | TRBV5-4 | TGTGCCAGCAGGGCCGGGAGGGAAAATCAGCCCCAGCATTTT | CASRAGRENQPQHF
TRBJ1-1 | . | . | TRBV7-6 | TGTGCCAGCAGCTTAGCTCGGACGGCAAGGACTGAAGCTTTCTTT | CASSLARTARTEAFF
TRBJ2-7 | TRBD2 | . | TRBV5-1 | TGCGCCAGCAGCGAACTAGCGGGAGGGAGAGGCGAGCAGTACTTC | CASSELAGGRGEQYF
TRBJ2-2 | TRBD1 | . | TRBV5-1 | TGCGCCAGCAGCGCGACAGGGTACACGAACACCGGGGAGCTGTTTTTT | CASSATGYTNTGELFF
TRBJ2-4 | TRBD1 | . | TRBV14 | TGTGCCAGCAGCCAACCGCGGGGACAGGGGAACATTCAGTACTTC | CASSQPRGQGNIQYF
TRBJ2-3 | . | few | TRBV10-2 | TGCGCCAGCAGATGGCGTCCTGATAGCCGCACAGATACGCAGTATTTT | CASRWRPDSRTDTQYF
TRBJ1-1 | . | few | TRBV5-8 | TGTGCCAGCAGCCGGACCATCGGACAGCCGACCAAGAACACTGAAGCTTTCTTT | CASSRTIGQPTKNTEAFF
TRBJ2-2 | TRBD2 | . | TRBV5-1 | TGCGCCAGCAGCTCTTCGGGACTAGCGGGATCTCTCGGCACCGGGGAGCTGTTTTTT | CASSSSGLAGSLGTGELFF
TRBJ2-2 | TRBD2 | . | TRBV6-5 | TGTGCCAGCAGTTTAGGAGCGGGGAGAAACACCGGGGAGCTGTTTTTT | CASSLGAGRNTGELFF
TRBJ2-3 | . | . | TRBV27 | TGTGCCAGCAGTATCGGTCAGATAAGCACAGATACGCAGTATTTT | CASSIGQISTDTQYF
TRBJ2-2 | . | . | TRBV5-6 | TGTGCCAGCAGCGTGCTAGGATATAACACCGGGGAGCTGTTTTTT | CASSVLGYNTGELFF
TRBJ2-7 | . | . | TRBV5-5 | TGTGCCAGCAGCTTGGCCGGCAACGAGCAGTACTTC | CASSLAGNEQYF
TRBJ2-1 | . | . | TRBV5-1 | TGCGCCAGCAGCTTTAAAGGCACCTACAATGAGCAGTTCTTC | CASSFKGTYNEQFF
TRBJ1-2 | TRBD1 | . | TRBV19 | TGTGCCACCAGTATAACCCAGGGGGAGTATGGCTACACCTTC | CATSITQGEYGYTF
TRBJ2-3 | . | . | TRBV4-1 | TGCGCCAGCAGCCAAGCAAAACTCCTTCAGGGTACGCAGTATTTT | CASSQAKLLQGTQYF
TRBJ2-1 | TRBD2 | once | TRBV2 | TGTGCCAGCAGTGGACTAGCGGGATTTAATGAGCAGTTCTTC | CASSGLAGFNEQFF
TRBJ1-1 | TRBD1 | . | TRBV11-2 | TGTGCCAGCAGCTTAGCACTCCGGGACAGGGGTCGAACTGAAGCTTTCTTT | CASSLALRDRGRTEAFF
TRBJ2-7 | . | . | TRBV2 | TGTGCCAGCAGTGATAGAGGCTACGAGCAGTACTTC | CASSDRGYEQYF
TRBJ1-4 | . | few | TRBV2 | TGTGCCACTAAACTGTGGGGTGATGAAAAACTGTTTTTT | CATKLWGDEKLFF
TRBJ2-7 | TRBD1 | . | TRBV10-2 | TGCGCCAGCAGTGGGGACAGGGGGCGAGAGCAGTACTTC | CASSGDRGREQYF
TRBJ2-5 | . | . | TRBV2 | TGTGCCAGCCGACCCGGGACTGGCAAAGAGACCCAGTACTTC | CASRPGTGKETQYF
TRBJ2-5 | . | . | TRBV29-1 | TGCAGCGCTGCTGGGGGCCGTGGAGAGCAGTACTTC | CSAAGGRGEQYF
TRBJ2-5 | TRBD2 | . | TRBV5-1 | TGCGCCAGCAGCTCGGGGGGTGGACCGGCGTTAAATGGGACCCAGTACTTC | CASSSGGGPALNGTQYF
TRBJ1-2 | . | . | TRBV18 | TGTGCCAGCTCACCAATTGCAGGGGAAAACTATGGCTACACCTTC | CASSPIAGENYGYTF
TRBJ2-1 | . | once | TRBV5-4 | TGTGCCAGCAGCGCCAGGGGGGGTTTTGGCAATGAGCAGTTCTTC | CASSARGGFGNEQFF
TRBJ1-3 | TRBD1 | few | TRBV5-4 | TGTGCCAGTTTCCCGCAGGGGGCCGGAAACACCATATATTTT | CASFPQGAGNTIYF
TRBJ2-7 | . | . | TRBV28 | TGTGCCAGCAGACCCGAGGCAGGACCCTACGAGCAGTACTTC | CASRPEAGPYEQYF
TRBJ2-1 | TRBD2 | once | TRBV19 | TGTGCCAGTAGTATCCTGACTAGCGGGAGTAATGAGCAGTTCTTC | CASSILTSGSNEQFF
TRBJ2-7 | . | . | TRBV18 | TGTGCCAGCTCACCAGGGGCCGGCGGGTCCGAGCAGTACTTC | CASSPGAGGSEQYF
TRBJ2-5 | TRBD2 | . | TRBV27 | TGTGCCAGCAGTCCAGGACTAGCGGTAAACCAAGAGACCCAGTACTTC | CASSPGLAVNQETQYF